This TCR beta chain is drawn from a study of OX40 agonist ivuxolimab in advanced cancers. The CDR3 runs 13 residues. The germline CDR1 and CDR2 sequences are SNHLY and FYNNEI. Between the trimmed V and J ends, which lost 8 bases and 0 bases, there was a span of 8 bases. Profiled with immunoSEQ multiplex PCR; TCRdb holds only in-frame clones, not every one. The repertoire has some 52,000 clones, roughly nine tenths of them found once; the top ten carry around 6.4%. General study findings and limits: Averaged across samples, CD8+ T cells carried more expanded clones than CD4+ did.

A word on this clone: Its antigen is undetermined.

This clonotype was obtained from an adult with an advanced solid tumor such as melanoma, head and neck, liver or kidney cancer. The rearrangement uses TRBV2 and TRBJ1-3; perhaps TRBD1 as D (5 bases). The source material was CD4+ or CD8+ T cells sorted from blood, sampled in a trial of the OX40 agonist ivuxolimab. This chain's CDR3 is CASQGDSGNTIYF. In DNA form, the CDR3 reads TGTGCCAGCCAAGGGGACTCTGGAAACACCATATATTTT.